Given below is one T cell receptor beta chain in context. This entry comes from a study of technical replicates of blood from a few donors. CDR3 length: 12 amino acids. Germline CDR1 and CDR2: SGHKS and YYEKEE (reference sequence). V gave up 1 base and J gave up 12 bases, with 8 bases separating them. Libraries were prepared by immunoSEQ multiplex PCR; TCRdb keeps only in-frame clonotypes and omits some of them. The data contain 65,000 to 90,000 clones, 92% of them singletons. This clonotype was sampled from a human donor in good health. The V call is TRBV5-5, the J call TRBJ2-6, with no clear D. Sequencing was performed on T cells isolated from PBMCs. The CDR3, as DNA: TGTGCCAGCAGCTTGACCGGTGGCGTCCTGACTTTC. Its translation: CASSLTGGVLTF.